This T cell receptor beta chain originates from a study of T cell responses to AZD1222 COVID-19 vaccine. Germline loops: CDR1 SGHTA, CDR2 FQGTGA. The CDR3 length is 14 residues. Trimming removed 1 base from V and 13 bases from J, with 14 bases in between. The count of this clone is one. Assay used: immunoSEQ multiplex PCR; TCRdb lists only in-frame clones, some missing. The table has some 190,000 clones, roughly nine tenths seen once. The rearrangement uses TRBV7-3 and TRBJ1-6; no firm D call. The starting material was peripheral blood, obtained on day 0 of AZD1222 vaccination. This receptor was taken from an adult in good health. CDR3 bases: TGTGCCAGCAGCTTAAGAGGGAGGGAGGATCCCCTCCACTTT. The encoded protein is CASSLRGREDPLHF.